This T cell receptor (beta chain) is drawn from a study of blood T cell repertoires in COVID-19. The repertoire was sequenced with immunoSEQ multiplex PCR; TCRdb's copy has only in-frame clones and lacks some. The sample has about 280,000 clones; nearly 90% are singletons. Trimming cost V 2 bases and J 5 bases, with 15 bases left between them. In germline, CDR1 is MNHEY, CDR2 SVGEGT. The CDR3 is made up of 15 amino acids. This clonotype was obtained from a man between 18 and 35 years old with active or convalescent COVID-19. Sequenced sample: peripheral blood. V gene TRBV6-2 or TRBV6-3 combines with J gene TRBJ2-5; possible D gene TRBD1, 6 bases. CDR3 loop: CASSYHGQGLETQYF. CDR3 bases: TGTGCCAGCAGTTACCACGGGCAGGGGCTTGAGACCCAGTACTTC.